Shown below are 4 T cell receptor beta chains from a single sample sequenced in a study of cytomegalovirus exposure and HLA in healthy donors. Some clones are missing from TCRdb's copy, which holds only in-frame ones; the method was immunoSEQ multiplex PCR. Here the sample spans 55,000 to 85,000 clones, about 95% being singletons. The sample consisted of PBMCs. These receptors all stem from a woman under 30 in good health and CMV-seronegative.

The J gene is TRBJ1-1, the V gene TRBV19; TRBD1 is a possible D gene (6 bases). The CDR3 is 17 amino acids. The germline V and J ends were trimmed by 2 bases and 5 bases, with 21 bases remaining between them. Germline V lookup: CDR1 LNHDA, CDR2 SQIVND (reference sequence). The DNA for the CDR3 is TGTGCCAGTAGTATAAGGTTCGGGTTTAACAGGGAGACTGAAGCTTTCTTT. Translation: CASSIRFGFNRETEAFF.

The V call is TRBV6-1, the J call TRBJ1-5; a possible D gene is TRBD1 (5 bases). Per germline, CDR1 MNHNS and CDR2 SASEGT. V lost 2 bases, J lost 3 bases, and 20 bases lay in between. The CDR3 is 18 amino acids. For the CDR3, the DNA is TGTGCCAGCAGTGAAAGATTCCGTGGTACAGGTTACAATCAGCCCCAGCATTTT. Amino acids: CASSERFRGTGYNQPQHF.

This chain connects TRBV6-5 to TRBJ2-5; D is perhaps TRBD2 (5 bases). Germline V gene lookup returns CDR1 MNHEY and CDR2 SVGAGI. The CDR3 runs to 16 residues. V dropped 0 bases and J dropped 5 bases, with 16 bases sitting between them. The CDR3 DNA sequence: TGTGCCAGCAGTTACTCGACGGCGGGTCCGCTGGAGACCCAGTACTTC. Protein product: CASSYSTAGPLETQYF.

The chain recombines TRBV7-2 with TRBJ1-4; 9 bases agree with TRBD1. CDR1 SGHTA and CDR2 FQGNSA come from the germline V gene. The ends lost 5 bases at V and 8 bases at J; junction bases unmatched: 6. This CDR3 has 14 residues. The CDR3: CASSLDRGVEKLFF. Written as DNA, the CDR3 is TGTGCCAGCAGCCTGGACAGGGGTGTAGAAAAACTGTTTTTT.